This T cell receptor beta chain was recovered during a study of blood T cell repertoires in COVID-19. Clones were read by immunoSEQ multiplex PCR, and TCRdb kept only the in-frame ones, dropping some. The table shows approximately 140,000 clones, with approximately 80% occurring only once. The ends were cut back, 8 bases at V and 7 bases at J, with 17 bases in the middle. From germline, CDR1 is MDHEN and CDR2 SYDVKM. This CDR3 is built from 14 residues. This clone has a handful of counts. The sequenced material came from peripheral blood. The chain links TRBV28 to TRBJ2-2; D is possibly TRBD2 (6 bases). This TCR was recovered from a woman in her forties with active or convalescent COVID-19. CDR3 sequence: CASRPGLGLGELFF. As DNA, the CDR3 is TGTGCCAGCCGCCCGGGACTCGGGCTCGGGGAGCTGTTTTTT.